What follows are 15 T cell receptor beta chains derived from one specimen sequenced in a study of blood T cells in healthy people across ages. The authors ran a second PCR of about 6 to 11 cycles using a sample-barcoded 5' primer and a J-beta primer mix. TCRdb re-called the 5' RACE reads through MiXCR, storing one row per CDR3 protein. The table records roughly 1,100,000 distinct CDR3 sequences, approximately 25% of them present only once. Separately, the same data were catalogued under a study of T cells of mothers and their children.

Sequencing input: blood. The receptors stem from a girl aged 2 to 10 in good health.

There are a few counts of this clonotype. This chain links TRBV28 with TRBJ2-1; possible D gene TRBD2, 5 bases. The tail of the sequence fits TRBJ2-5 better, so the J call may be wrong. Germline V gene data show CDR1 as MDHEN and CDR2 as SYDVKM. The CDR3 is made up of 14 amino acids. The CDR3 loop reads CASIRPGIQETQYF. The CDR3 DNA follows: TGTGCCAGCATCCGACCCGGGATCCAAGAGACCCAGTACTTC.

The gene calls are TRBV12-3 or TRBV12-4 and TRBJ2-3; D may be TRBD2 (6 bases). There are 14 residues in the CDR3. Trimming left V 6 bases short and J 5 bases short, with 15 bases between. The CDR3 bases are TGTGCCAGCAGCCAGGACTATATTAGAGATACGCAGTATTTT. Its translation: CASSQDYIRDTQYF.

The chain combines TRBV7-8 with TRBJ2-5; 12 bases map to TRBD2. The J segment lost 3 bases and the V segment lost 5 bases, leaving 7 bases of the junction unmatched. There are 16 residues in the CDR3. Germline-derived CDR1 and CDR2 are SGHVS and FQNEAQ. Here the CDR3 DNA reads TGTGCCAGCAGCCGTACTAGCGGGGGGAGGGAAGAGACCCAGTACTTC. This encodes CASSRTSGGREETQYF.

This clonotype was recorded a few times. This rearrangement joins TRBV29-1 to TRBJ2-5; no clear D. The germline gives CDR1 SQVTM, CDR2 ANQGSEA. There are 14 residues in the CDR3. The V and J ends lost 6 bases and 2 bases respectively, with 16 bases between them. The CDR3 bases are TGCAGCGTGGAATATATCGAGATGCAAGAGACCCAGTACTTC. Encoded protein: CSVEYIEMQETQYF.

This chain links TRBV27 with TRBJ1-6, with unresolved D. Germline assignment: CDR1 MNHEY and CDR2 SMNVEV (reference sequence). Trimming removed 6 bases at V and 2 bases at J, with 17 bases between. This CDR3 has 17 amino acids. The CDR3 here is CASSPNRGRTYNSPLHF. CDR3 nucleotide sequence: TGTGCCAGCAGCCCGAACAGAGGCAGAACCTATAATTCACCCCTCCACTTT.

This sequence joins TRBV29-1 and TRBJ2-3; D unresolved. V lost 8 bases and J lost 6, with 12 bases in between. CDR3 size: 11 residues. CDR1 and CDR2 from the germline V gene are SQVTM and ANQGSEA. CDR3 in amino acids: CSSKVTDTQYF. CDR3 coding DNA: TGCAGCTCGAAAGTGACTGATACGCAGTATTTT.

In this sample, this clonotype turned up a few times. The chain employs TRBV6-2 or TRBV6-3 and TRBJ1-1; D not certain. Germline V gene data show CDR1 as MNHEY and CDR2 as SVGEGT. The CDR3 totals 15 residues. V was trimmed by 2 bases and J by 2 bases, leaving 12 bases between them. This chain's CDR3 is CASSYDSQGNTEAFF. The CDR3 nucleotides are TGTGCCAGCAGTTACGATTCTCAAGGTAACACTGAAGCTTTCTTT.

This clonotype was observed a few times. The CDR3 region has the DNA TGCAGTGCTAGAGGGCAGAACCAAGAGACCCAGTACTTC. This gives the protein CSARGQNQETQYF. The chain joins TRBV20-1 to TRBJ2-5; D is unclear. V lost 1 base to trimming and J lost 0 bases, with 6 bases between them. Looked up from germline, CDR1 is DFQATT and CDR2 is SNEGSKA (reference sequence). CDR3 size: 13 residues.

V is TRBV6-5 and J is TRBJ2-1, with D possibly being TRBD1 (6 bases). Matching the DNA end better, TRBJ2-5 makes the J call doubtful. CDR1 MNHEY and CDR2 SVGAGI come from the germline V gene. The CDR3 covers 14 residues. CDR3 sequence: CASSYSQGTETQYF. In DNA form, the CDR3 reads TGTGCCAGCAGTTACTCGCAGGGGACGGAGACCCAGTACTTC.

This clonotype appeared a few times. V and J are TRBV6-2 or TRBV6-3 and TRBJ2-2; a weak D match, TRBD1 (6 bases). V shed 6 bases and J shed 3 bases, with 17 bases lying between them. The germline gives CDR1 MNHEY, CDR2 SVGEGT. This CDR3 is 16 amino acids long. CDR3 sequence reads: CASRATHRVHTGELFF. As DNA, the CDR3 is TGTGCCAGCAGAGCGACGCACAGGGTACACACCGGGGAGCTGTTTTTT.

This rearrangement joins TRBV5-1 to TRBJ2-3, with TRBD1 matching 9 bases. This CDR3 region has 14 residues. Germline V gives CDR1 SGHRS, CDR2 YFSETQ. V was clipped by 7 bases and J by 11 bases; unmatched bases: 14. CDR3 amino acids: CASDGTGIPNKQYF. CDR3 DNA sequence: TGCGCCAGCGACGGGACAGGGATACCAAATAAGCAGTATTTT.

The V and J genes are TRBV27 and TRBJ2-1, with D unresolved. Looked up from germline, CDR1 is MNHEY and CDR2 is SMNVEV (reference sequence). This CDR3 is built from 11 residues. V lost 7 bases to trimming and J lost 6 bases, with 7 bases between them. CDR3 sequence (DNA): TGTGCCAGCACGTGGGGCAATGAGCAGTTCTTC. Amino acid sequence: CASTWGNEQFF.

Details on this clonotype: Germline is not matched at one junction end, which may reflect a read error. The chain employs TRBV27 and TRBJ2-7; TRBD1 matches at 8 bases. The germline gives CDR1 MNHEY, CDR2 SMNVEV (reference sequence). The CDR3 runs 13 residues. In DNA form, the CDR3 reads TGTGCCAGCAGTTTAGCAGGGGGCTACGGGCAGTACTTC. Translation: CASSLAGGYGQYF.

This chain uses TRBV4-3 with TRBJ2-7; D ambiguous. CDR3 length: 15 amino acids. V was trimmed by 0 bases and J by 3 bases, leaving 12 bases between them. Germline CDR1 is LGHNA and CDR2 is YSLEER. The CDR3 coding sequence is TGCGCCAGCAGCCAAGATGATAGTAGCTTCTACGAGCAGTACTTC. Translated, it gives CASSQDDSSFYEQYF.

Only a few counts were recorded for this clonotype. V gene TRBV5-6 combines with J gene TRBJ2-5; 9 nucleotides match TRBD1. The V and J ends lost 4 bases and 5 bases, in that order; junction bases with no gene match: 6. There are 14 residues in the CDR3. From germline, CDR1 is SGHDT and CDR2 YYEEEE. The DNA of the CDR3 is TGTGCCAGCAGCGCCGGGACAGGGACGGAGACCCAGTACTTC. It codes for CASSAGTGTETQYF. The full variable domain, its missing parts supplied by reference TRBV5-6 and TRBJ2-5, is DAGVTQSPTHLIKTRGQQVTLRCSPKSGHDTVSWYQQALGQGPQFIFQYYEEEERQRGNFPDRFSGHQFPNYSSELNVNALLLGDSALYLCASSAGTGTETQYFGPGTRLLVL.